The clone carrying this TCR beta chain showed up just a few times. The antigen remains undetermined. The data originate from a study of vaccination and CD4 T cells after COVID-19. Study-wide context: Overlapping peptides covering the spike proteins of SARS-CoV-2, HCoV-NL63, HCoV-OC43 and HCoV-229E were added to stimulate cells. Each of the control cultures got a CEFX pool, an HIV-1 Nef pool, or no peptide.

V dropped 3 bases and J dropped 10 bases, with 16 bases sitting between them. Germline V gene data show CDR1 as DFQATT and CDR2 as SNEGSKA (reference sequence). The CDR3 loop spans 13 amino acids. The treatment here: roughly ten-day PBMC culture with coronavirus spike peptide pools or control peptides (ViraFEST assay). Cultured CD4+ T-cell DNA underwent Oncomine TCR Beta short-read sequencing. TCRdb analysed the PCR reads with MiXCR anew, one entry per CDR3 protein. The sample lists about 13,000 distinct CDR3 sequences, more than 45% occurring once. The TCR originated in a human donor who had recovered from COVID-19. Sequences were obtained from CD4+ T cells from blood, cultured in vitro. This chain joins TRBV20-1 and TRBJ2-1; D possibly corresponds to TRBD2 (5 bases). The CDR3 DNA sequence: TGCAGTGCTAGGGGTGGGAGAGCGAGGGAGCAGTTCTTC. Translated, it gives CSARGGRAREQFF.